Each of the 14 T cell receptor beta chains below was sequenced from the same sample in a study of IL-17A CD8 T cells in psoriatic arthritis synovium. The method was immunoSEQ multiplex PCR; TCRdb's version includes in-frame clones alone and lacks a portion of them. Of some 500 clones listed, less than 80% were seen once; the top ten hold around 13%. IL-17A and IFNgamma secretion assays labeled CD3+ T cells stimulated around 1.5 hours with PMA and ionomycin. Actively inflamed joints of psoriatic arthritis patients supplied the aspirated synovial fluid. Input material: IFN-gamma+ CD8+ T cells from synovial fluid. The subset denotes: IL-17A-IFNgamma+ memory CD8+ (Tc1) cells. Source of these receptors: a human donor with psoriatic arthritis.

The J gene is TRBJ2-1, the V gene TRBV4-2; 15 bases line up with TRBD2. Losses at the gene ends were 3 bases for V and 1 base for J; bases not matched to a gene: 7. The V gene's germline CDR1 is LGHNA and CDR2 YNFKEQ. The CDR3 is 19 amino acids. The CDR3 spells CASSHPGLAGGESYNEQFF. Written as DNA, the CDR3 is TGTGCCAGCAGCCACCCGGGACTAGCGGGAGGAGAGTCCTACAATGAGCAGTTCTTC.

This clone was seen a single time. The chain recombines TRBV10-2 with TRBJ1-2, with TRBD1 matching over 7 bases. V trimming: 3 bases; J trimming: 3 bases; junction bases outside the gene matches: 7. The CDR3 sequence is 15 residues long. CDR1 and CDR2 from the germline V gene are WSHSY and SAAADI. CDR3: CASSEGGGPDYGYTF. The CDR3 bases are TGCGCCAGCAGTGAAGGGGGCGGCCCGGACTATGGCTACACCTTC.

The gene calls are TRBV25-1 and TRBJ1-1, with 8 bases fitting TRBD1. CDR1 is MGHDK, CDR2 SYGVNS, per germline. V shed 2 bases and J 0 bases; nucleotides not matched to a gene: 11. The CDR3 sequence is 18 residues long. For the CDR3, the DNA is TGTGCCAGCAGTGAACTGGGACAGGCGGGGAACATGAACACTGAAGCTTTCTTT. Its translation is CASSELGQAGNMNTEAFF. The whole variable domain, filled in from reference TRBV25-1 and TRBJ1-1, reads EADIYQTPRYLVIGTGKKITLECSQTMGHDKMYWYQQDPGMELHLIHYSYGVNSTEKGDLSSESTVSRIRTEHFPLTLESARPSHTSQYLCASSELGQAGNMNTEAFFGQGTRLTVV.

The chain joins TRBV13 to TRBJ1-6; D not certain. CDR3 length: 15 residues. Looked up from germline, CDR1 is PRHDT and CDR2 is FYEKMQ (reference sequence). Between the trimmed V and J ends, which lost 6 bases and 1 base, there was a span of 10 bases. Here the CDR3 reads CASRWAGSYNSPLHF. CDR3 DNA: TGTGCCAGCAGATGGGCAGGTTCCTATAATTCACCCCTCCACTTT.

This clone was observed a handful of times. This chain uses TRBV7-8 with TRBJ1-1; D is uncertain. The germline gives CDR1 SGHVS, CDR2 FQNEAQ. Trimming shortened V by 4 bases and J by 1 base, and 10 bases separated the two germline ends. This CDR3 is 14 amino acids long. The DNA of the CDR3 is TGTGCCAGCAGCTCGGGAGGCGCGAACACTGAAGCTTTCTTT. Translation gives CASSSGGANTEAFF.

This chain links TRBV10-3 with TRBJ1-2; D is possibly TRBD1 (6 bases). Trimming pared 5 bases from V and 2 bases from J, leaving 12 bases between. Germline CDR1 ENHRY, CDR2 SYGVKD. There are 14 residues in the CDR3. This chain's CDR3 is CAISKGHLNYGYTF. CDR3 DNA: TGTGCCATCAGTAAGGGACACCTCAACTATGGCTACACCTTC.

The CDR3 bases are TGTGCCAGCAGCTTAACGGCAGGAGGTATTTATGGCTACACCTTC. Amino acids: CASSLTAGGIYGYTF. The chain carries TRBV7-2 and TRBJ1-2; D call uncertain. From germline, CDR1 is SGHTA and CDR2 FQGNSA. The V end lost 2 bases, the J end lost 5 bases, and 15 bases lay between the germline ends. The CDR3 contains 15 residues.

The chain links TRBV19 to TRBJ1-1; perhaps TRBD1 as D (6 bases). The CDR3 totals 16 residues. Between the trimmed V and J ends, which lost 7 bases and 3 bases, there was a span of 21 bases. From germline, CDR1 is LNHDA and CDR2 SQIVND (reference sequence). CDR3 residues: CASIAQKRDIHTEAFF. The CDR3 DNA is TGTGCCAGTATAGCACAGAAAAGGGACATCCACACTGAAGCTTTCTTT.

As DNA, the CDR3 is TGTGCCAGCAGTTTGAGGACAGGGGATTTCTATGGCTACACCTTC. Its protein is CASSLRTGDFYGYTF. This chain joins TRBV27 and TRBJ1-2; 9 positions match TRBD1. Germline lookup yields CDR1 MNHEY and CDR2 SMNVEV (reference sequence). Losses at the gene ends were 3 bases for V and 4 bases for J; bases not matched to a gene: 6. The CDR3 sequence is 15 residues long.

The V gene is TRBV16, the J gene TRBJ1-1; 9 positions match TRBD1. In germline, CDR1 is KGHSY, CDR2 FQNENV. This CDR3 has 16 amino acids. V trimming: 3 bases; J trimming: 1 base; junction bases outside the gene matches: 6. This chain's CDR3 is CASSQLDRGWNTEAFF. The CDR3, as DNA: TGTGCCAGCAGCCAGTTGGACAGGGGTTGGAACACTGAAGCTTTCTTT.

CDR3 coding DNA: TGTGCCAGCAGCATTGGACGTAGCTCTGGGGCCAACGTCCTGACTTTC. This translates into CASSIGRSSGANVLTF. The chain employs TRBV6-6 and TRBJ2-6; D unresolved. There are 16 residues in the CDR3. The V gene's germline CDR1 is MNHNY and CDR2 SVGAGI (reference sequence). Trimming cost V 6 bases and J 0 bases, with 12 bases left between them.

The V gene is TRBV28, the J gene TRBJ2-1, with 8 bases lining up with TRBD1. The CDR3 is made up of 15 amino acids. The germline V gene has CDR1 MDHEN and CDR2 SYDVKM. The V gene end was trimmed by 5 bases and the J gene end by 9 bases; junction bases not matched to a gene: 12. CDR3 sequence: CASSPILTGEAEQFF. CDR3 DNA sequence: TGTGCCAGCAGTCCGATCTTGACAGGGGAAGCTGAGCAGTTCTTC. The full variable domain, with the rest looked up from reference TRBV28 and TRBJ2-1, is DVKVTQSSRYLVKRTGEKVFLECVQDMDHENMFWYRQDPGLGLRLIYFSYDVKMKEKGDIPEGYSVSREKKERFSLILESASTNQTSMYLCASSPILTGEAEQFFGPGTRLTVL.

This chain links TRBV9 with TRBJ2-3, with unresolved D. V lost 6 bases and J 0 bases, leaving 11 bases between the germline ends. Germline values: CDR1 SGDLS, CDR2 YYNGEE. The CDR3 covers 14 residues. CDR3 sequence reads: CASNVGVSTDTQYF. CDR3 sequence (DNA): TGTGCCAGCAATGTTGGGGTTAGCACAGATACGCAGTATTTT.

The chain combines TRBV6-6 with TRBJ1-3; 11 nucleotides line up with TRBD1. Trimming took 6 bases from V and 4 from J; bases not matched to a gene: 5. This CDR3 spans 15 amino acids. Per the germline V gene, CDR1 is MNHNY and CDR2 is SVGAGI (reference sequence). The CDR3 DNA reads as TGTGCCAGCAGGGACGGACAGGGGGCGGGAAACACCATATATTTT. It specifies CASRDGQGAGNTIYF.